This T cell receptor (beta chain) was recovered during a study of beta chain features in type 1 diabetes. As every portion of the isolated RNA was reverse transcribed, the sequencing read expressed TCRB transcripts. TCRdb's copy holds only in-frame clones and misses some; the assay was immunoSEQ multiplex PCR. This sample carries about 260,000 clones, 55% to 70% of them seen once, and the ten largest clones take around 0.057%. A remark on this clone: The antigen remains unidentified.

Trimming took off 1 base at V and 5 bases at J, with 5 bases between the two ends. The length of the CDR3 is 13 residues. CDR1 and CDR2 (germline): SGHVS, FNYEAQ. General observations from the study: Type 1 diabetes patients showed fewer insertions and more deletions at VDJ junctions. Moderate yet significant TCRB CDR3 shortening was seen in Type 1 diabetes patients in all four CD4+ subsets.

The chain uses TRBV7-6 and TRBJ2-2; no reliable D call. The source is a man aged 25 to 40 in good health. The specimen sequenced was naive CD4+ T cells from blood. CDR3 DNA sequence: TGTGCCAGCAGCTTAGGATCTACCGGGGAGCTGTTTTTT. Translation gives CASSLGSTGELFF.